The sequence of this TCR beta chain was determined in a study of OX40 agonist ivuxolimab in advanced cancers. Study at large: Prior anti-PD-1, anti-PD-L1 or anti-CTLA-4 therapy was allowed; 40% had some.

A remark on this clone: Its cognate antigen is unknown.

V was clipped by 0 bases and J by 8 bases; unmatched bases: 3. The CDR3 loop spans 16 amino acids. The germline V gene has CDR1 MRHNA and CDR2 SNTAGT. Study results and limitations: The study observed clonal expansion of CD4+ and CD8+ blood T cells by week 6 at 0.1 to 3.0 mg/kg.

Sequencing used immunoSEQ multiplex PCR; TCRdb keeps in-frame clones, though not all of them. The sample lists 40,000 or so clones, around four fifths occurring once. The chain recombines TRBV6-4 with TRBJ2-1; 14 positions agree with TRBD2. This material consisted of CD4+ or CD8+ T cells sorted from blood, taken in a trial of the OX40 agonist ivuxolimab. This TCR was recovered from an adult with an advanced solid tumor such as melanoma, head and neck, liver or kidney cancer. CDR3 amino acids: CASSDSGTSGSYEQFF. As DNA, the CDR3 is TGTGCCAGCAGTGACTCGGGGACTAGCGGGAGCTATGAGCAGTTCTTC.